Following are 23 T cell receptor beta chains from one sample sequenced in a study of early T cells in non-severe SARS-CoV-2 infection. TCRdb re-called the 5' RACE reads with MiXCR, one entry per CDR3 protein. The sample comprises 55,000 or so distinct CDR3 sequences, roughly 6.8% of which are singletons, and approximately 4.1% rests with the top ten. Sequences were obtained from whole blood. All receptors come from an adult who was a healthcare worker with PCR-confirmed SARS-CoV-2 infection or an uninfected control (not recorded which).

This chain links TRBV29-1 with TRBJ2-3; D might be TRBD2 (6 bases). The CDR3 spans 15 residues. Trimming took 5 bases from V and 3 from J, leaving 18 bases between them. The germline V gene has CDR1 SQVTM and CDR2 ANQGSEA. CDR3 amino acids: CSVLRLAHTTDTQYF. CDR3 DNA: TGCAGCGTTTTGCGCCTAGCGCATACTACAGATACGCAGTATTTT.

CDR3 DNA sequence: TGTGCCAGCAGGGGACAGGGCCATTCACCCCTCCACTTT. This sequence encodes CASRGQGHSPLHF. The V and J genes are TRBV6-2 or TRBV6-3 and TRBJ1-6; 9 bases are shared with TRBD1. Germline values: CDR1 MNHEY, CDR2 SVGEGT. V was clipped by 6 bases and J by 8 bases; unmatched bases: 2. The CDR3 is 13 amino acids.

This clonotype was seen many times. The CDR3 spells CSVDRGTLTDTQYF. DNA of the CDR3: TGCAGCGTTGATCGGGGGACCCTCACAGATACGCAGTATTTT. The V and J genes are TRBV29-1 and TRBJ2-3, with D maybe TRBD2 (6 bases). V shed 3 bases and J shed 2 bases, with 12 bases lying between them. Germline V gene sequence: CDR1 SQVTM, CDR2 ANQGSEA. The CDR3 contains 14 residues.

The rearrangement uses TRBV11-2 and TRBJ2-3; D is perhaps TRBD1 (6 bases). The length of the CDR3 is 14 residues. V gave up 5 bases and J gave up 9 bases, with 18 bases separating them. CDR1 and CDR2 from the germline V gene are SGHAT and FQNNGV. This chain's CDR3 is CASSSNPQGRTQYF. The CDR3, as DNA: TGTGCCAGCAGCAGCAACCCACAGGGAAGAACGCAGTATTTT.

The chain uses TRBV12-3 or TRBV12-4 and TRBJ1-5, with D maybe TRBD1 (6 bases). The CDR3 length is 13 residues. V shed 6 bases and J shed 7 bases, with 13 bases lying between them. CDR3 in DNA: TGTGCCAGCAGGCCGGGGGGCGGGCAGCCCCAGCATTTT. As protein: CASRPGGGQPQHF.

This clonotype was seen at least ten times. The V call is TRBV5-1, the J call TRBJ2-7, with D tentatively TRBD1 (6 bases). The length of the CDR3 is 16 residues. CDR1 and CDR2 from the germline V gene are SGHRS and YFSETQ. The V end was cut by 4 bases, the J end by 6 bases, with 23 bases between. The CDR3 sequence is CASSPGGSWGLFEQYF. The CDR3 DNA is TGCGCCAGCAGCCCCGGAGGTTCTTGGGGGCTCTTCGAGCAGTACTTC.

This clonotype was counted at least ten times. The CDR3 reads CSARDRDIANTGELFF. The CDR3 coding sequence is TGCAGTGCTAGGGACCGGGACATCGCGAACACCGGGGAGCTGTTTTTT. The J gene is TRBJ2-2, the V gene TRBV20-1, with D possibly matching TRBD1 (6 bases). The CDR3 contains 16 residues. Trimming cost V 3 bases and J 0 bases, with 14 bases left between them. Germline lookup yields CDR1 DFQATT and CDR2 SNEGSKA (reference sequence).

This clonotype has ten or more counts. V is TRBV7-6 and J is TRBJ1-1, with TRBD1 as a possible D gene (6 bases). Germline lookup yields CDR1 SGHVS and CDR2 FNYEAQ. Trimming cost V 1 base and J 1 base, with 7 bases left between them. The CDR3 loop spans 14 amino acids. The CDR3 nucleotides read TGTGCCAGCAGCTTAGTGGGGGCGAACACTGAAGCTTTCTTT. Translation gives CASSLVGANTEAFF.

This clonotype was detected many times. This CDR3 is CASSTGLYEQYF. CDR3 coding DNA: TGTGCCAGCAGCACGGGACTATACGAGCAGTACTTC. The rearrangement links TRBV12-3 or TRBV12-4 to TRBJ2-7; the match to TRBD2 covers 7 bases. Germline trimming cut 6 bases from V and 4 bases from J; bases unmatched to any gene: 3. CDR3 length: 12 amino acids.

The V call is TRBV29-1, the J call TRBJ2-3; 10 bases align to TRBD1. This CDR3 spans 14 amino acids. J was trimmed by 5 bases and V by 7 bases; bases with no gene match: 9. Germline V CDR1 and CDR2: SQVTM, ANQGSEA. CDR3 loop: CSGTGTGVVDTQYF. CDR3 nucleotides: TGCAGCGGGACCGGGACAGGGGTGGTAGATACGCAGTATTTT.

The sample holds many counts of this clonotype. V usage is TRBV20-1 and J usage is TRBJ2-5; 10 bases align to TRBD2. The CDR3 is 15 residues long. Germline V gene data show CDR1 as DFQATT and CDR2 as SNEGSKA (reference sequence). The ends lost 1 base at V and 1 base at J; junction bases unmatched: 3. This CDR3 is CSARAGTSAQETQYF. The CDR3 bases are TGCAGTGCTAGAGCCGGGACTAGCGCCCAAGAGACCCAGTACTTC.

In its sample, this clonotype was seen many times. This chain connects TRBV5-1 to TRBJ2-7; possible D gene TRBD1, 5 bases. This CDR3 comprises 15 residues. Trimming cost V 4 bases and J 0 bases, with 14 bases left between them. The germline V gene encodes CDR1 SGHRS and CDR2 YFSETQ. CDR3 nucleotides: TGCGCCAGCAGCCCCCTTGCAGGGCCCTCCTACGAGCAGTACTTC. Amino acids: CASSPLAGPSYEQYF.

This clonotype showed up many times. The V and J genes are TRBV12-3 or TRBV12-4 and TRBJ1-2, with 7 bases identical to TRBD1. Trimming removed 4 bases from V and 0 bases from J; junction bases left unmatched: 8. CDR3 length: 16 amino acids. The CDR3 reads CASSSGQISANYGYTF. For the CDR3, the DNA is TGTGCCAGCAGTTCGGGACAGATTTCAGCTAACTATGGCTACACCTTC.

This clonotype was found many times. The chain carries TRBV7-2 and TRBJ2-3; D gene unclear. The germline CDR1 and CDR2 sequences are SGHTA and FQGNSA. CDR3 size: 15 residues. Trimming pared 5 bases from V and 2 bases from J, leaving 14 bases between. The CDR3 loop is CASSPPSSFTDTQYF. DNA for the CDR3: TGTGCCAGCAGCCCTCCATCATCCTTCACAGATACGCAGTATTTT.

V usage is TRBV29-1 and J usage is TRBJ2-1, with a tentative D call TRBD2 (5 bases). The CDR3 extends over 15 amino acids. V lost 5 bases and J lost 8, with 22 bases in between. CDR1 and CDR2 from the germline V gene are SQVTM and ANQGSEA. The CDR3 DNA follows: TGCAGCGTTCCAAAACCGCCGACGGGGTCGGATGAGCAGTTCTTC. This gives the protein CSVPKPPTGSDEQFF.

The CDR3: CASSPGQGYNEQFF. The CDR3 bases are TGTGCCAGCTCACCGGGACAGGGCTACAATGAGCAGTTCTTC. The V gene is TRBV18, the J gene TRBJ2-1; the match to TRBD1 covers 9 bases. V was pared by 3 bases and J by 3 bases, with 0 bases of the junction left unmatched. The length of the CDR3 is 14 residues. The germline gives CDR1 KGHSH, CDR2 LQKENI.

J is TRBJ2-5 and V is TRBV6-6; unclear D gene. CDR1 is MNHNY and CDR2 is SVGAGI in the germline V gene (reference sequence). Trimming left V 5 bases short and J 5 bases short, with 15 bases between. The CDR3 extends over 14 amino acids. The CDR3 DNA is TGTGCCAGCAGTCCACTTTCCTCCGGGGAGACCCAGTACTTC. Amino acids: CASSPLSSGETQYF.

This clonotype showed up just a few times. J is TRBJ1-6 and V is TRBV6-5; perhaps TRBD1 as D (6 bases). Germline V gives CDR1 MNHEY, CDR2 SVGAGI. Trimming removed 1 base from V and 7 bases from J, with 11 bases in between. This CDR3 comprises 15 residues. CDR3 sequence: CASSYFGGHNSPLHF. As DNA, the CDR3 is TGTGCCAGCAGTTACTTCGGGGGGCACAATTCACCCCTCCACTTT.

This clonotype was detected only a few times. This chain connects TRBV30 to TRBJ2-5; D is ambiguous. Germline lookup yields CDR1 GTSNPN and CDR2 SVGIG (reference sequence). V lost 0 bases and J 0 bases, leaving 11 bases between the germline ends. CDR3 length: 15 residues. This CDR3 is CAWSVQGRHQETQYF. The CDR3 coding sequence is TGTGCCTGGAGTGTACAAGGGCGGCACCAAGAGACCCAGTACTTC.

The sample holds a few counts of this clonotype. The J gene is TRBJ2-7, the V gene TRBV6-2 or TRBV6-3; TRBD1 matches 11 bases. CDR3 size: 15 residues. V lost 6 bases to trimming and J lost 3 bases; unmatched junction nucleotides: 7. Germline values: CDR1 MNHEY, CDR2 SVGEGT. The CDR3 nucleotides read TGTGCCAGCAGAAACGCCGGGACAGGGGGCTACGAGCAGTACTTC. Translating it yields CASRNAGTGGYEQYF.

This clonotype was seen many times. This chain joins TRBV7-8 and TRBJ2-7; tentative D call: TRBD1 (5 bases). The CDR3 extends over 16 amino acids. The V end lost 1 base, the J end lost 4 bases, and 17 bases lay between the germline ends. CDR1 and CDR2 from the germline V gene are SGHVS and FQNEAQ. CDR3: CASSLGGRANAYEQYF. The CDR3 DNA reads as TGTGCCAGCAGCTTAGGCGGCAGGGCCAACGCTTACGAGCAGTACTTC.

This clonotype was picked up a small number of times. The rearrangement joins TRBV29-1 to TRBJ1-2, with a tentative D call TRBD1 (6 bases). The CDR3 spans 13 residues. Per germline, CDR1 SQVTM and CDR2 ANQGSEA. Trimming took 6 bases from V and 3 from J, leaving 14 bases between them. DNA for the CDR3: TGCAGCGTCCAGGGGAGCGGATACTATGGCTACACCTTC. Translating it yields CSVQGSGYYGYTF.

This sequence joins TRBV19 and TRBJ1-5; a weak D match, TRBD1 (5 bases). Trimming left V 4 bases short and J 7 bases short, with 8 bases between. Germline-derived CDR1 and CDR2 are LNHDA and SQIVND (reference sequence). This CDR3 is 12 amino acids long. Here the CDR3 DNA reads TGTGCCAGTAGTACGGGGGTGCAGCCCCAGCATTTT. This gives the protein CASSTGVQPQHF.